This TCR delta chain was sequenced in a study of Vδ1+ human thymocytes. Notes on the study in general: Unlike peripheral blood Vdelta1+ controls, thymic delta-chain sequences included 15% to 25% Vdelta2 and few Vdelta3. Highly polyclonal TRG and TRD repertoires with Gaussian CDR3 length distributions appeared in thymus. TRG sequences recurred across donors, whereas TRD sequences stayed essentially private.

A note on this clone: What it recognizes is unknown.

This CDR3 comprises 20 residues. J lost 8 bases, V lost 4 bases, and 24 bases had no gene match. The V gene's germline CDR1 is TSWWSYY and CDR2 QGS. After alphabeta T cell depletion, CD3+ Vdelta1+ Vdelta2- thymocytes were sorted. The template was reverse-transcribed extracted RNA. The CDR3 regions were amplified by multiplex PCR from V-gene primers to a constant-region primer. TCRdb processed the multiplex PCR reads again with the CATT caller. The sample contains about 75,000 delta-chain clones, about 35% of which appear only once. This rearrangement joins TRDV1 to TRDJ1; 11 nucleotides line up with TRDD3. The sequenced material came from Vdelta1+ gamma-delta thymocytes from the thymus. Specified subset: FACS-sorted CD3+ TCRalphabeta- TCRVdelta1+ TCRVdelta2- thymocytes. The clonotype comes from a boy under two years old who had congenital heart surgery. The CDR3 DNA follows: TGTGCTCTTGGGGCGAATTCCCCCCACTGGGGGATAAGTTGGGCACGGAAACTCATCTTT. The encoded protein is CALGANSPHWGISWARKLIF.